The clone carrying this T cell receptor (beta chain) turned up a few times. What it binds is unknown. This CDR3 region has 12 residues. Germline values: CDR1 SQVTM, CDR2 ANQGSEA. These data originate in a study of identical twins. Broader study findings: Twin-shared out-of-frame alpha sequences showed excess low generation probability.

Unique molecular identifiers were in the cDNA, with template-switch universal primer binding. Via MiXCR, TCRdb re-called the 5' RACE reads, giving one row per CDR3 protein. The table includes about 240,000 distinct CDR3 sequences, approximately 11% detected once. These sequences were also reported in another study, on yellow fever vaccine responses in identical twins.

The clonotype comes from a woman aged 18 to 35 in good health. Sequencing was done on a sample of memory (CD45RO+) T cells sorted from blood. The V call is TRBV29-1, the J call TRBJ2-2; D gene uncertain. CDR3 residues: CSTRTFTGELFF. The CDR3 nucleotides read TGCAGTACCCGCACATTTACCGGGGAGCTGTTTTTT.